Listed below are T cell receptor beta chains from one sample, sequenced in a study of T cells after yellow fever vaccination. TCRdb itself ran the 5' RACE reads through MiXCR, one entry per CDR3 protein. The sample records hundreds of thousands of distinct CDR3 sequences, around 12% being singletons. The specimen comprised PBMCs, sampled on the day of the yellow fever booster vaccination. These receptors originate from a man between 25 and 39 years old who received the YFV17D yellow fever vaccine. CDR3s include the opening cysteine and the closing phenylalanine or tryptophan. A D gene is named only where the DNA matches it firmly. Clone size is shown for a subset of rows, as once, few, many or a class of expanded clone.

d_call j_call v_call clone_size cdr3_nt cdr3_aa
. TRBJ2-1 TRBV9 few TGTGCCAGCAGCGGAACTACTACAAGCTACTACAATGAGCAGTTCTTC CASSGTTTSYYNEQFF
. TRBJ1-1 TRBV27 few TGTGCCAGCAGTTTTCAGGGGAAGGACACTGAAGCTTTCTTT CASSFQGKDTEAFF
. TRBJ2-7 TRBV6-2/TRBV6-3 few TGTGGCGTGGCGGGGGCCGTCTACGAGCAGTACTTC CGVAGAVYEQYF
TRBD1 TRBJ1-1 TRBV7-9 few TGTGCCAGCAGCTTAAGCGGACAGGGGAACACTGAAGCTTTCTTT CASSLSGQGNTEAFF
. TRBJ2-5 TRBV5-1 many TGCGCCAGCAGCTTGCGTCAGGGTGCAGGTGGAGAGACCCAGTACTTC CASSLRQGAGGETQYF
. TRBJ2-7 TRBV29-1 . TGCAGCGTTGTGGCTCCAGGAACCTACGAGCAGTACTTC CSVVAPGTYEQYF
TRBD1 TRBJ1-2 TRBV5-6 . TGTGCCAGCAGCACCGGACAGGCCAACTATGGCTACACCTTC CASSTGQANYGYTF
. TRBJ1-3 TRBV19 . TGTGCCAGTAGCACAGGGTGGGACACCATATATTTT CASSTGWDTIYF
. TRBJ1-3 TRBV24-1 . TGTGCCACCAGTGATCGGTCCGAAGGAAACACCATATATTTT CATSDRSEGNTIYF
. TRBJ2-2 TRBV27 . TGTGCCAGCAACGAACACGGGATAACAAACACCGGGGAGCTGTTTTTT CASNEHGITNTGELFF
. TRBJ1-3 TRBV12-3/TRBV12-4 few TGTGCCAGCAGGGCGCAGGCCAGCTCTGGAAACACCATATATTTT CASRAQASSGNTIYF
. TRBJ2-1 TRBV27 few TGTGCCAGCAGTTTATCTACAGTACGACCCTTGATGGAGCAGTTCTTC CASSLSTVRPLMEQFF
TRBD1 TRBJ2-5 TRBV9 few TGTGCCAGCAGCGTAGATATAGGGGGCTGGGAGACCCAGTACTTC CASSVDIGGWETQYF
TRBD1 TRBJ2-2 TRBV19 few TGTGCCAGTGAACAGGGGGCAAGGACCGGGGAGCTGTTTTTT CASEQGARTGELFF
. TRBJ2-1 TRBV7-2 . TGTGCCAGCAGCGCCATAGCGGTATACAATGAGCAGTTCTTC CASSAIAVYNEQFF
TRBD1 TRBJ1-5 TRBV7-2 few TGTGCCAGCAGCGACAACAGGGGGTATCAGCCCCAGCATTTT CASSDNRGYQPQHF
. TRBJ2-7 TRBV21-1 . TGTGCCAGCAGCAAGACCGGGACAGGGTTGACCATGCCCAACTATGAGCAGTACTTC CASSKTGTGLTMPNYEQYF
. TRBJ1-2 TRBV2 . TGTGCCAGCAGCGACCAGGTGACGGGAGGCTACACCTTC CASSDQVTGGYTF
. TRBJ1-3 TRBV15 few TGTGCCACCAGCAGGGAGTTCTCTGGAAACACCATATATTTT CATSREFSGNTIYF
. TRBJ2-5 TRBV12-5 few TGTGCTAGTGGTCCCAGGGACTCCATTCAAGAGACCCAGTACTTC CASGPRDSIQETQYF
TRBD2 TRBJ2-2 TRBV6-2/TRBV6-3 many TGTGCCAGCAGTTATCTAGCGGGTTACACCGGGGAGCTGTTTTTT CASSYLAGYTGELFF
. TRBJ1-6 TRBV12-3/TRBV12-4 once TGTGCCAGCAGTTTACGGGGGGGCACAACACCCCTCCACTTT CASSLRGGTTPLHF
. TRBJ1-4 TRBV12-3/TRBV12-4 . TGTGCCAGCAGCCGCGACTTGAATGAAAAACTGTTTTTT CASSRDLNEKLFF
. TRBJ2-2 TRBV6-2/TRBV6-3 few TGTGCCAGCAGTTACCCCAGACAGGAGGGCACCGGGGAGCTGTTTTTT CASSYPRQEGTGELFF
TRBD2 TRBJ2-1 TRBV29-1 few TGCAGCGTGGAGGGACTAGCAGGCTTTGAGCAGTTCTTC CSVEGLAGFEQFF
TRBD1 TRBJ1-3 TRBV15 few TGTGCCACCAGCAGCCTCCGGGACAGGGGGCTAGGGACCATATATTTT CATSSLRDRGLGTIYF
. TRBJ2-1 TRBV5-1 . TGCGCCAGCAGCTTGACGGGCGGAAAGAGCTCCTACAATGAGCAGTTCTTC CASSLTGGKSSYNEQFF
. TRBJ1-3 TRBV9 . TGTGCCAGCAGCGAGCGAAACACCATATATTTT CASSERNTIYF
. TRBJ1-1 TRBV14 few TGTGCCAGCAGGTGGGGCGCCGGCACTGAAGCTTTCTTT CASRWGAGTEAFF
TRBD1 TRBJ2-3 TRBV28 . TGTGCCAGCAGTTTTGGACAGGATAGCACAGATACGCAGTATTTT CASSFGQDSTDTQYF
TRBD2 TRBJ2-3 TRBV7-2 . TGTGCCAGCAGCTTACAAGCGGGACTAGCGGGAGCAGATACGCAGTATTTT CASSLQAGLAGADTQYF